This is a list of T cell receptor beta chains from one sample in a study of blood T cell repertoires in COVID-19. This table comes from immunoSEQ multiplex PCR, and its TCRdb copy is limited to in-frame clones, with some not included. The table includes 150,000 to 200,000 clones, roughly 84% detected once. The sequencing sample was made of peripheral blood. All receptors come from a woman of 80 years or more with acute or convalescent COVID-19. CDR3s include the opening cysteine and the closing phenylalanine or tryptophan. D genes are given only for firm matches. The listing skips clone size in some rows; elsewhere it reads once, few, many or a size class.

v_gene	d_gene	abundance	j_gene	CDR3nt	CDR3aa
TRBV7-2	TRBD2	-	TRBJ2-5	TGTGCCAGCAGCTCCAGAGCTAGCGGGCTGAGGGAGACCCAGTACTTC	CASSSRASGLRETQYF
TRBV19	TRBD1	few	TRBJ1-5	TGTGCCAGTAGTGCTAGGACAGGGGGAGGCTATCAGCCCCAGCATTTT	CASSARTGGGYQPQHF
TRBV19	-	-	TRBJ1-1	TGTGCCAGTAGTGCTCAGGGTCGGACTGAAGCTTTCTTT	CASSAQGRTEAFF
TRBV6-8	-	many	TRBJ2-5	TGCCCGGAGGTTGGGGGGGCCGGGGAGACCCAGTACTTC	CPEVGGAGETQYF
TRBV19	TRBD1	-	TRBJ2-7	TGTGCCAGTAGTACCGGGACAGGGGGCTGGGAGCAGTACTTC	CASSTGTGGWEQYF
TRBV4-2	TRBD1	-	TRBJ1-3	TGTGCCAGCAGCCAAGAAGTTTTGAGTTGGGGACAGGGGGGAAACACCATATATTTT	CASSQEVLSWGQGGNTIYF
TRBV27	-	-	TRBJ1-1	TGTGCCAGTTACCCTACCCAGAACACTGAAGCTTTCTTT	CASYPTQNTEAFF
TRBV5-8	-	once	TRBJ1-5	TGTGCCAGCAGCTCAAGGGGCATGGGCAATCAGCCCCAGCATTTT	CASSSRGMGNQPQHF
TRBV20-1	-	-	TRBJ2-1	TGCAGTGCTAGTGACCTGGCGGGGTACAATGAGCAGTTCTTC	CSASDLAGYNEQFF
TRBV29-1	TRBD1	-	TRBJ1-2	TGCAGCGTTGGGACAGGGATTTATGGCTACACCTTC	CSVGTGIYGYTF
TRBV27	-	-	TRBJ1-6	TGTGCCAGCAGTTTAGTAGGACAGATATCACCCCTCCACTTT	CASSLVGQISPLHF
TRBV4-2	TRBD2	-	TRBJ2-2	TGTGCCAGCAGCCAAGATCAAACTAGCGGGATCGCCGGGGAGCTGTTTTTT	CASSQDQTSGIAGELFF
TRBV19	-	medium-sized	TRBJ1-4	TGTGCCAGTACCACCCACGGTAATGAAAAACTGTTTTTT	CASTTHGNEKLFF
TRBV6-5	-	-	TRBJ2-2	TGTGCCAGCAGTCCCCCTCGGGGGGCTCCCGGGGAGCTGTTTTTT	CASSPPRGAPGELFF
TRBV7-2	-	once	TRBJ2-1	TGTGCCAGCAGCCCCCGTCCTAGGGGCTCCTACAATGAGCAGTTCTTC	CASSPRPRGSYNEQFF
TRBV6-5	TRBD1	once	TRBJ1-6	TGTGCCAGCAGGACCGGACAGGGCCTGAATTCACCCCTCCACTTT	CASRTGQGLNSPLHF
TRBV6-4	-	once	TRBJ1-5	TGTGCCAGCAGTGATCAGGGAACGATCCAGCCCCAGCATTTT	CASSDQGTIQPQHF
TRBV5-4	-	-	TRBJ2-7	TGTGCCAGCAGCTTGCAGGCCAGCCACGAGCAGTACTTC	CASSLQASHEQYF
TRBV3-1/TRBV3-2	-	-	TRBJ1-1	TGTGCCAGCAGCCAGGCGGGAGGATCTGTTAACACTGAAGCTTTCTTT	CASSQAGGSVNTEAFF
TRBV11-2	-	-	TRBJ1-3	TGTGCCAGCAGCCTTCCAGGCGGAAACACCATATATTTT	CASSLPGGNTIYF
TRBV10-3	TRBD2	-	TRBJ2-3	TGTGCCAGCCGAGGGGAGGGAGATACGCAGTATTTT	CASRGEGDTQYF
TRBV6-5	-	few	TRBJ2-7	TGTGCCAGCAAGACAGGAGAGAGGGCCTACGAGCAGTACTTC	CASKTGERAYEQYF
TRBV11-2	TRBD1	-	TRBJ2-7	TGTGCCAGCAGCCAAATTTTCAGGGGGCGCCACGAGCAGTACTTC	CASSQIFRGRHEQYF
TRBV25-1	TRBD2	-	TRBJ2-3	TGTGCCAGCAGTGAATACCGGAGCGGGGATAACACAGATACGCAGTATTTT	CASSEYRSGDNTDTQYF
TRBV6-5	-	-	TRBJ1-2	TGTGCCAGCAGCCCCGATTGGTCCGAGCTCTATGGCTACACCTTC	CASSPDWSELYGYTF
TRBV5-4	-	-	TRBJ1-3	TGTGCCAGCAGCTGGGGGGGGAGGAGCGGAAACACCATATATTTT	CASSWGGRSGNTIYF
TRBV27	-	-	TRBJ1-1	TGTGCCAGCACAAACTTGGGGGGGGAGCTGGGGGCTTTCTTT	CASTNLGGELGAFF
TRBV9	-	-	TRBJ2-3	TGTGCCAGCAGCGTAGGTGTAGCCACAGATACGCAGTATTTT	CASSVGVATDTQYF
TRBV6-5	-	-	TRBJ1-3	TGTGCCAGCAGTTACTCGGGCAGGGGTTCCGGAAACACCATATATTTT	CASSYSGRGSGNTIYF
TRBV6-2/TRBV6-3	-	-	TRBJ2-7	TGTGCCAGCAGTTCGCCACAGGGAGACGAGCAGTACTTC	CASSSPQGDEQYF
TRBV3-1/TRBV3-2	-	-	TRBJ1-5	TGTGCCAGCAGCCAAGGTCAGTTCAATCAGCCCCAGCATTTT	CASSQGQFNQPQHF
TRBV5-1	TRBD1	-	TRBJ1-1	TGCGCCAGCAGCCTCAACCGGGACAGCCAGGCCGCTTTCTTT	CASSLNRDSQAAFF
TRBV27	TRBD2	-	TRBJ2-2	TGTGCCATCGCACTGCCCACGGCGGGGGGGCGCCTCGGGGAGCTGTTTTTT	CAIALPTAGGRLGELFF
TRBV6-1	TRBD2	-	TRBJ2-3	TGTGCCAGCAGTGAAGTAGGGCTAGCGGGGGCCATGCTGACCACAGATACGCAGTATTTT	CASSEVGLAGAMLTTDTQYF
TRBV10-3	-	-	TRBJ2-7	TGTGCCATCAGTGAGGGGCAATCGGCGATCTACGAGCAGTACTTC	CAISEGQSAIYEQYF
TRBV29-1	TRBD1	few	TRBJ1-4	TGCAGCGTTGAAGTCCTCAGAGGGACAGGGGGTGCAACTAATGAAAAACTGTTTTTT	CSVEVLRGTGGATNEKLFF
TRBV5-1	-	-	TRBJ1-4	TGCGCCAGCAGCCGAGGCGCAACTAATGAAAAACTGTTTTTT	CASSRGATNEKLFF
TRBV7-2	-	-	TRBJ2-3	TGTGCCAGCAGCCCCCGGACAGCGGCAGATACGCAGTATTTT	CASSPRTAADTQYF
TRBV5-1	TRBD1	-	TRBJ1-5	TGCGCCAGCAGCTGGGGACAGGGACCGAATCAGCCCCAGCATTTT	CASSWGQGPNQPQHF
TRBV5-5	-	-	TRBJ2-4	TGTGCCAGCAGCGTCGTCGGGAGAGATAACATTCAGTACTTC	CASSVVGRDNIQYF
TRBV3-1/TRBV3-2	TRBD2	-	TRBJ2-1	TGTGCCAGCAGCCAAGCCGGGACTAGCGGGGGAGATGAGCAGTTCTTC	CASSQAGTSGGDEQFF
TRBV12-3/TRBV12-4	-	few	TRBJ1-1	TGTGCCAGCAGCCCCGGGACACACACTGAAGCTTTCTTT	CASSPGTHTEAFF
TRBV6-4	-	-	TRBJ2-1	TGTGCCAGCAGTGAATCAGGGGAAGTAGATGAGCAGTTCTTC	CASSESGEVDEQFF